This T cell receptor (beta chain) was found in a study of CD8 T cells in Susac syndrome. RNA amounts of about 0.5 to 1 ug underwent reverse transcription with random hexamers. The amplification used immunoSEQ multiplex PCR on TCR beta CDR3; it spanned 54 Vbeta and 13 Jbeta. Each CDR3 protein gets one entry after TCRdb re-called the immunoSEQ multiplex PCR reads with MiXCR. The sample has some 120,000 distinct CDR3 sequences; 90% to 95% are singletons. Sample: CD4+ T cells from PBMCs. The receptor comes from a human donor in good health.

The CDR3 nucleotides read TGCAGTGCTAGCCGGACAGGACCAACCTACTATGGCTACACCTTC. Its translation is CSASRTGPTYYGYTF. The chain carries TRBV20-1 and TRBJ1-2, with 7 bases lining up with TRBD1. There are 15 residues in the CDR3. The V and J ends lost 3 bases and 3 bases, in that order; junction bases with no gene match: 10. From germline, CDR1 is DFQATT and CDR2 SNEGSKA (reference sequence).